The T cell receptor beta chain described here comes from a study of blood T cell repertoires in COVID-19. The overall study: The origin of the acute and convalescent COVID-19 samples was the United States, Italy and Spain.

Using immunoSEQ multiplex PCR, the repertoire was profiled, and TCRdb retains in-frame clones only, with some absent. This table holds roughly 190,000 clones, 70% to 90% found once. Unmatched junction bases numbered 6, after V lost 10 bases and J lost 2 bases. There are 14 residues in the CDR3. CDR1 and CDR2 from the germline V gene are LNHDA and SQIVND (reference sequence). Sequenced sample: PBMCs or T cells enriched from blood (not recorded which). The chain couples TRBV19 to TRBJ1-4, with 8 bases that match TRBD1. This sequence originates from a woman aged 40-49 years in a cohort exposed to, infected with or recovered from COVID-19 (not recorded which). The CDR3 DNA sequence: TGTGCCACTCAACCAGGGGGCACTAATGAAAAACTGTTTTTT. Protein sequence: CATQPGGTNEKLFF.